Following are 2 T cell receptor beta chains from one sample sequenced in a study of molecular identifiers for immune sequencing clone quantification. TCRdb analysed the PCR reads with MiXCR anew, one entry per CDR3 protein. The sample has hundreds of thousands of distinct CDR3 sequences; roughly 27% are singletons. The sequenced sample was naive CD8+ T cells from blood, with Jurkat cell RNA spiked in. Subset defined: FACS-sorted CD8+CD4-CCR7+CD45RA+ naive T cells. Source of these receptors: a human donor in good health. Some libraries in this study had Jurkat cell RNA spiked in.

This clonotype was counted a few times. The chain combines TRBV7-3 with TRBJ2-2; 8 bases map to TRBD1. CDR3 length: 15 amino acids. The germline gives CDR1 SGHTA, CDR2 FQGTGA. J gave up 1 base and V 4 bases, and 2 bases lay outside the gene matches. CDR3: CASSYDRGNTGELFF. The CDR3 bases are TGTGCCAGCAGCTACGACAGGGGGAACACCGGGGAGCTGTTTTTT.

This clonotype was seen repeatedly, ten times or more. This rearrangement joins TRBV7-9 to TRBJ2-7; 8 nucleotides match TRBD1. The CDR3 runs to 14 residues. Trimming at V came to 3 bases and at J to 6 bases, leaving 7 bases not matched to a gene. Germline V gene sequence: CDR1 SEHNR, CDR2 FQNEAQ (reference sequence). The CDR3 nucleotides are TGTGCCAGCAGCTTCCACGACAGGGGTCTCGAGCAGTACTTC. Its protein is CASSFHDRGLEQYF.